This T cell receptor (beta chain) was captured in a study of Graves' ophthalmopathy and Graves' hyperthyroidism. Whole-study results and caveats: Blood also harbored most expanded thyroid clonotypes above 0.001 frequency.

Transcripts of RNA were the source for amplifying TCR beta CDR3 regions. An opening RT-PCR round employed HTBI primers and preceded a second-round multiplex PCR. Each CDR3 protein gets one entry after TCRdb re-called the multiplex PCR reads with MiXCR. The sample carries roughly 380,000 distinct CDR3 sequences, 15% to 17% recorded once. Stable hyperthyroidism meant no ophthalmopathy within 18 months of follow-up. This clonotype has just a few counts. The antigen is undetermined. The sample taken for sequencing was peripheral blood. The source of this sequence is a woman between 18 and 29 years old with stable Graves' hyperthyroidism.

CDR3 residues: CASSQGETEAFF. Written as DNA, the CDR3 is TGCGCCAGCAGTCAGGGGGAGACTGAAGCTTTCTTT. V is TRBV5-1 and J is TRBJ1-1, with 7 bases lining up with TRBD1. CDR3 length: 12 residues. After removal of 5 bases from V and 5 bases from J, the junction contained 3 bases not matched to a gene. Per germline, CDR1 SGHRS and CDR2 YFSETQ.